These 18 T cell receptor beta chains share one sample of origin, sequenced in a study of blood T cell repertoires in COVID-19. Sequenced by immunoSEQ multiplex PCR; TCRdb stores in-frame clones only, minus some. The sample lists about 340,000 clones; 85% to 90% were seen once. The sequencing sample was made of peripheral blood. These receptors were collected from a woman aged 50 to 60 with COVID-19, enrolled during active disease.

The chain has TRBV27 and TRBJ1-3; D remains unclear. This CDR3 is 17 amino acids long. Trimming pared 6 bases from V and 2 bases from J, leaving 20 bases between. The germline CDR1 and CDR2 sequences are MNHEY and SMNVEV (reference sequence). CDR3 residues: CASSPLVGKRAGNTIYF. DNA of the CDR3: TGTGCCAGCAGCCCCCTAGTAGGCAAGCGAGCTGGAAACACCATATATTTT.

The chain combines TRBV20-1 with TRBJ2-7, with D tentatively TRBD1 (6 bases). This CDR3 contains 12 residues. The V gene's germline CDR1 is DFQATT and CDR2 SNEGSKA (reference sequence). Trimming removed 3 bases at V and 5 bases at J, with 11 bases between. The CDR3 DNA reads as TGCAGTGCTAGTCAGGGGCCCAACGAGCAGTACTTC. Translating gives CSASQGPNEQYF.

This clone has only one observation. The chain recombines TRBV5-1 with TRBJ1-1; D is ambiguous. V lost 3 bases and J 1 base, leaving 13 bases between the germline ends. Germline V lookup: CDR1 SGHRS, CDR2 YFSETQ. The CDR3 is 15 residues long. CDR3: CASSSTPKTNTEAFF. The CDR3 region has the DNA TGCGCCAGCAGCTCTACCCCTAAAACGAACACTGAAGCTTTCTTT.

The rearrangement uses TRBV5-4 and TRBJ2-2, with TRBD2 matching over 7 bases. There are 16 residues in the CDR3. CDR1 and CDR2 from the germline V gene are SGHNT and YYREEE (reference sequence). Trimming took 4 bases from V and 5 from J; bases not matched to a gene: 11. CDR3 amino acids: CASSIKRDHVTGELFF. The CDR3 region has the DNA TGTGCCAGCAGCATCAAGCGGGACCACGTTACCGGGGAGCTGTTTTTT.

The chain employs TRBV5-1 and TRBJ2-1, with 15 bases aligning to TRBD2. Trimming at V came to 4 bases and at J to 8 bases, leaving 7 bases not matched to a gene. Germline values: CDR1 SGHRS, CDR2 YFSETQ. The CDR3 is 16 amino acids. The CDR3 coding sequence is TGCGCCAGCAGCCAGGGGACTAGCGGGAGGATCTATGAGCAGTTCTTC. The encoded protein is CASSQGTSGRIYEQFF.

This clone was counted only a few times. The chain carries TRBV6-1 and TRBJ2-7; TRBD2 matches 7 bases. Germline values: CDR1 MNHNS, CDR2 SASEGT. Trimming took 2 bases from V and 0 from J; bases not matched to a gene: 4. The CDR3 spans 15 residues. The CDR3 coding sequence is TGTGCCAGCAGTGAACCGGGAGGAAGCTCCTACGAGCAGTACTTC. It codes for CASSEPGGSSYEQYF.

V and J are TRBV6-5 and TRBJ2-7, with D possibly matching TRBD2 (5 bases). Trimming removed 3 bases at V and 0 bases at J, with 6 bases between. Per germline, CDR1 MNHEY and CDR2 SVGAGI. The CDR3 is 13 residues long. The CDR3 coding sequence is TGTGCCAGCAGTTATGAGGGCTCCTACGAGCAGTACTTC. Translated: CASSYEGSYEQYF.

The chain recombines TRBV5-6 with TRBJ1-2; D is perhaps TRBD1 (6 bases). CDR1 SGHDT and CDR2 YYEEEE come from the germline V gene. The V end was cut by 5 bases, the J end by 3 bases, with 14 bases between. The CDR3 loop spans 14 amino acids. The CDR3, as DNA: TGTGCCAGCAGTCAGACAGGAAACTACTATGGCTACACCTTC. Translation gives CASSQTGNYYGYTF.

The chain couples TRBV7-9 to TRBJ2-3, with 10 nucleotides matching TRBD1. Unmatched junction bases numbered 13, after V lost 4 bases and J lost 6 bases. CDR3 length equals 17 residues. Germline loops: CDR1 SEHNR, CDR2 FQNEAQ (reference sequence). CDR3 residues: CASSSGQGRYLLDTQYF. CDR3 bases: TGTGCCAGCAGCTCGGGACAGGGGAGGTATCTTCTGGATACGCAGTATTTT.

CDR3 sequence (DNA): TGTGCCAGCACCCGCAGAAATGAGCAGTTCTTC. This sequence encodes CASTRRNEQFF. The chain couples TRBV6-6 to TRBJ2-1; no reliable D call. There are 11 residues in the CDR3. Trimming pared 7 bases from V and 7 bases from J, leaving 8 bases between. Germline values: CDR1 MNHNY, CDR2 SVGAGI (reference sequence).

The gene calls are TRBV30 and TRBJ1-1; D might be TRBD1 (5 bases). CDR3 length: 14 residues. Germline V lookup: CDR1 GTSNPN, CDR2 SVGIG (reference sequence). V lost 4 bases and J 4 bases, leaving 16 bases between the germline ends. CDR3 nucleotide sequence: TGTGCCTGGATCGGCTTGGGGGGGGGCACTGAAGCTTTCTTT. Its protein product is CAWIGLGGGTEAFF.

V gene TRBV6-5 combines with J gene TRBJ2-7, with TRBD1 as a possible D gene (6 bases). Trimming left V 8 bases short and J 1 base short, with 15 bases between. The CDR3 covers 14 residues. The germline V gene has CDR1 MNHEY and CDR2 SVGAGI. The CDR3 DNA is TGTGCCAGCGCGTGGGACATCGTATCCTACGAGCAGTACTTC. Its translation is CASAWDIVSYEQYF.

V is TRBV7-3 and J is TRBJ1-1; no firm D call. This CDR3 comprises 15 residues. V was cut by 2 bases and J by 4 bases, with 14 bases left in between. Germline V CDR1 and CDR2: SGHTA, FQGTGA. CDR3 in amino acids: CASSLSGIRGTEAFF. For the CDR3, the DNA is TGTGCCAGCAGCTTATCGGGTATCAGAGGCACTGAAGCTTTCTTT.

A word on this clone: The sample holds other DNA sequences that translate to the same CDR3. V and J are TRBV18 and TRBJ2-7, with 7 bases that match TRBD2. CDR1 is KGHSH, CDR2 LQKENI, per germline. The CDR3 contains 14 residues. J was trimmed by 2 bases and V by 2 bases; bases with no gene match: 3. This CDR3 is CASSPGGVPYEQYF. The CDR3 DNA follows: TGTGCCAGCTCACCAGGGGGGGTCCCCTACGAGCAGTACTTC.

The chain recombines TRBV4-2 with TRBJ2-3, with 8 nucleotides matching TRBD2. The CDR3 sequence is 18 residues long. Germline V CDR1 and CDR2: LGHNA, YNFKEQ. Trimming removed 0 bases from V and 3 bases from J; junction bases left unmatched: 11. Here the CDR3 reads CASSQDLFGRAFTDTQYF. For the CDR3, the DNA is TGTGCCAGCAGCCAAGATCTATTCGGGAGGGCCTTTACAGATACGCAGTATTTT.

The rearrangement uses TRBV4-2 and TRBJ1-5; 9 bases line up with TRBD1. Per germline, CDR1 LGHNA and CDR2 YNFKEQ. After removal of 3 bases from V and 3 bases from J, the junction contained 3 bases not matched to a gene. The CDR3 extends over 15 amino acids. The CDR3 region has the DNA TGTGCCAGCAGCCAGGGACAGGGCTTCAATCAGCCCCAGCATTTT. Amino acids: CASSQGQGFNQPQHF.

This chain links TRBV14 with TRBJ1-1; 7 bases are a match to TRBD1. V gave up 4 bases and J gave up 1 base; unmatched junction bases: 15. From germline, CDR1 is SGHDN and CDR2 FVKESK. This CDR3 contains 18 residues. In DNA, the CDR3 is TGTGCCAGCAGCCCTCGACGACAGGGCGTTTCCAGGAACACTGAAGCTTTCTTT. Translated, it gives CASSPRRQGVSRNTEAFF.

The genes are TRBV7-2 and TRBJ2-3, with D possibly being TRBD2 (6 bases). This CDR3 contains 15 residues. The V gene lost 3 bases and the J gene lost 0 bases, with 10 bases spanning the gap. Germline assignment: CDR1 SGHTA and CDR2 FQGNSA. In DNA form, the CDR3 reads TGTGCCAGCAGCTTCCGTAGCGGTAGCACAGATACGCAGTATTTT. Its protein is CASSFRSGSTDTQYF.